A selection of T cell receptor beta chains follows, all from one sample in a study of T cells in Graves' hyperthyroidism and ophthalmopathy. TCRdb independently ran MiXCR on the multiplex PCR reads; one entry per CDR3 protein. The table includes a few hundred thousand distinct CDR3 sequences, under 15% detected once. The source material was blood. The source of these receptors is a woman in her 30s with Graves' hyperthyroidism. Both conserved end residues are part of each CDR3. A D gene is named only where the DNA matches it firmly.

D: TRBD2; J: TRBJ2-7; V: TRBV28; CDR3: CASSLRTSGSYEQYF
D: TRBD1; J: TRBJ2-7; V: TRBV13; CDR3: CASSLEGGTGASYEQYF
D: .; J: TRBJ2-1; V: TRBV7-8; CDR3: CASSLPGVRDEQFF
D: .; J: TRBJ2-7; V: TRBV27; CDR3: CASSLSIGEQYF
D: TRBD1; J: TRBJ1-5; V: TRBV20-1; CDR3: CSRGGGQQPQHF
D: TRBD1; J: TRBJ1-5; V: TRBV18; CDR3: CASSSTGGFQPQHF
D: .; J: TRBJ2-5; V: TRBV28; CDR3: CASSRMLSGLQETQYF
D: TRBD2; J: TRBJ2-1; V: TRBV29-1; CDR3: CSVSSGDYNEQFF
D: TRBD1; J: TRBJ2-5; V: TRBV7-8; CDR3: CASSHRGQQTQYF
D: TRBD2; J: TRBJ2-2; V: TRBV28; CDR3: CAGRSGGSLGTGELFF
D: TRBD1; J: TRBJ1-4; V: TRBV20-1; CDR3: CSAHSGTEWNEKLFF
D: TRBD1; J: TRBJ1-5; V: TRBV2; CDR3: CASRGQIPSNQPQHF
D: .; J: TRBJ2-3; V: TRBV3-1; CDR3: CASSRFVGEDTQYF
D: TRBD1; J: TRBJ2-1; V: TRBV6-6; CDR3: CASSYSGQGAGNEQFF
D: TRBD2; J: TRBJ2-1; V: TRBV20-1; CDR3: CSARAPLAGKALSYNEQFF
D: TRBD1; J: TRBJ2-7; V: TRBV29-1; CDR3: CSVETPGQDSYEQYF
D: TRBD1; J: TRBJ2-1; V: TRBV12-5; CDR3: CASGLVAKSGLKTGENSYNEQFF
D: TRBD2; J: TRBJ2-7; V: TRBV30; CDR3: CAWSPGTSYEQYF
D: TRBD2; J: TRBJ2-2; V: TRBV28; CDR3: CASRDTYSGRGIGELFF
D: TRBD1; J: TRBJ1-1; V: TRBV7-3; CDR3: CASSKNRDSEAFF
D: .; J: TRBJ2-7; V: TRBV6-1; CDR3: CASSEKRGTGYSYEQYF
D: TRBD1; J: TRBJ1-5; V: TRBV27; CDR3: CASRGQGGQPQHF
D: TRBD1; J: TRBJ1-5; V: TRBV28; CDR3: CAASTGSLYSNQPQHF
D: .; J: TRBJ1-1; V: TRBV18; CDR3: CASSPQGTGLNTEAFF
D: .; J: TRBJ1-4; V: TRBV6-1; CDR3: CASSVRGDRATNEKLFF
D: TRBD1; J: TRBJ1-6; V: TRBV27; CDR3: CASRPGQGNNSPLHF
D: .; J: TRBJ2-3; V: TRBV2; CDR3: CATMGAVSTDTQYF
D: .; J: TRBJ2-7; V: TRBV6-1; CDR3: CASSLQGTLYEQYF
D: TRBD1; J: TRBJ1-2; V: TRBV5-1; CDR3: CASSSGQRNYGYTF
D: .; J: TRBJ2-7; V: TRBV5-1; CDR3: CASSDSYEQHF
D: TRBD2; J: TRBJ2-5; V: TRBV24-1; CDR3: CATSDNGLAEETQYF
D: .; J: TRBJ1-2; V: TRBV6-1; CDR3: CASRAGTKDYTF
D: TRBD2; J: TRBJ2-1; V: TRBV11-2; CDR3: CASSLSGIPYNEQFF
D: TRBD1; J: TRBJ1-5; V: TRBV19; CDR3: CASSPGQGVISNQPQHF
D: TRBD2; J: TRBJ2-1; V: TRBV4-2; CDR3: CASSQGNSGRRRNEQFF
D: TRBD2; J: TRBJ2-3; V: TRBV7-9; CDR3: CASSPALAGAPDTQYF
D: TRBD2; J: TRBJ2-1; V: TRBV5-1; CDR3: CASSPQLAGDNEQFF
D: .; J: TRBJ2-1; V: TRBV14; CDR3: CASSQVSGLAYNEQFF
D: TRBD2; J: TRBJ2-1; V: TRBV6-2/TRBV6-3; CDR3: CASSNQITSGMSNEQFF
D: .; J: TRBJ2-1; V: TRBV20-1; CDR3: CSASPGSGFDEQFF
D: TRBD1; J: TRBJ1-1; V: TRBV19; CDR3: CASSKGQTLEAFF
D: .; J: TRBJ2-1; V: TRBV7-2; CDR3: CASSQDRAYRWFF
D: .; J: TRBJ1-1; V: TRBV4-1; CDR3: CASSPPLGAWGTEAFF
D: .; J: TRBJ2-1; V: TRBV5-1; CDR3: CASSLWPVDEQFF
D: .; J: TRBJ2-7; V: TRBV29-1; CDR3: CSVEGDLHSEQYF
D: .; J: TRBJ2-7; V: TRBV5-1; CDR3: CASSRTDGYEQYF
D: .; J: TRBJ1-6; V: TRBV20-1; CDR3: CSAGRGLRLGAYNSPLHF
D: .; J: TRBJ1-1; V: TRBV19; CDR3: CASSIGIGELNTEAFF
D: .; J: TRBJ2-3; V: TRBV30; CDR3: CAWSYRGPAGTDTQYF
D: .; J: TRBJ2-6; V: TRBV4-2; CDR3: CASSQVLAGANVLTF
D: .; J: TRBJ2-1; V: TRBV20-1; CDR3: CSARQVNEQFF
D: .; J: TRBJ1-4; V: TRBV5-6; CDR3: CASGAGRGHEKLFF
D: TRBD2; J: TRBJ2-5; V: TRBV29-1; CDR3: CSARSVGLAGAEQETQYF
D: .; J: TRBJ2-3; V: TRBV19; CDR3: CASSKMERTDTQYF
D: TRBD1; J: TRBJ2-3; V: TRBV5-1; CDR3: CASSFTGEVTDTQYF
D: .; J: TRBJ1-1; V: TRBV30; CDR3: CAWSVRQSQAFF
D: TRBD1; J: TRBJ2-4; V: TRBV7-3; CDR3: CASGLDRVSIQYF